These T cell receptor beta chains were read from a single sample in a study of OX40 agonist ivuxolimab in advanced cancers. TCRdb's table, derived via immunoSEQ multiplex PCR, lists solely in-frame clones and lacks some. Seen here are fewer than 80,000 clones, around 86% observed once, and the top ten hold about 1.2%. The specimen comprised CD4+ or CD8+ T cells sorted from blood, sampled in a trial of the OX40 agonist ivuxolimab. These receptors came from an adult with an advanced solid tumor such as melanoma, head and neck, liver or kidney cancer. Each CDR3 is given with its conserved first and last residue. Fields, in order: CDR3 DNA, CDR3 protein, D gene, V gene, clone size, J gene. The D gene is left open where the match is weak. Where a row states a size, it is once, few, many or the class of an expanded clone; other rows omit it.

TGCGCCAGCAGTCGTGGGGCCAGCGGAACAAACTATGGCTACACCTTC | CASSRGASGTNYGYTF | . | TRBV5-1 | . | TRBJ1-2
TGTGCCAGCAGCTTAAGCCCAAAGAACACTGAAGCTTTCTTT | CASSLSPKNTEAFF | . | TRBV7-3 | . | TRBJ1-1
TGTGCCAGCAGCTTAGTTCTAGCGGGGGGGCTAGGGGAGACCCAGTACTTC | CASSLVLAGGLGETQYF | TRBD2 | TRBV11-2 | once | TRBJ2-5
TGTGCCACGCAGAATCGCAATGAGCAGTTCTTC | CATQNRNEQFF | . | TRBV6-1 | . | TRBJ2-1
TGTGCCAGCAGGATAGGGGACCCTCCCCGGATTTATGGCTACACCTTC | CASRIGDPPRIYGYTF | . | TRBV6-4 | . | TRBJ1-2
TGTGCCAGCAGCCCGCGCTTGGACTCTGGAAACACCATATATTTT | CASSPRLDSGNTIYF | . | TRBV7-8 | . | TRBJ1-3
TGCGCCAGCAGCTCTCAGGACAGCGCTGAAGCTTTCTTT | CASSSQDSAEAFF | . | TRBV5-1 | . | TRBJ1-1
TGTGCCTGGAGGTTCGGTTACGAGCAGTACTTC | CAWRFGYEQYF | . | TRBV30 | . | TRBJ2-7
TGTGCCAGCAGCTTTGAGGGGTCGGACATTCAGTACTTC | CASSFEGSDIQYF | . | TRBV5-5 | . | TRBJ2-4
TGCGCCAGCAGCTTGGGACTCAGAAACACCATATATTTT | CASSLGLRNTIYF | . | TRBV5-1 | . | TRBJ1-3
TGTGCCAGCAGCTTGGAGGGACTCCACTTT | CASSLEGLHF | . | TRBV5-5 | few | TRBJ1-6
TGTGCCAGCAGTGAACCCGGGACAGGATCCTACGAGCAGTACTTC | CASSEPGTGSYEQYF | TRBD1 | TRBV6-1 | . | TRBJ2-7
TGTGCCAGCAGCTCGACAGTCATGAACACTGAAGCTTTCTTT | CASSSTVMNTEAFF | . | TRBV7-2 | . | TRBJ1-1
TGTGCCTGGAGGCAAGGGGGAGAGACCCAGTACTTC | CAWRQGGETQYF | . | TRBV30 | . | TRBJ2-5
TGTGCCAGCAGTGGATCAGGGTTTTATAATTCACCCCTCCACTTT | CASSGSGFYNSPLHF | . | TRBV2 | once | TRBJ1-6
TGTGCCTGGAGTGTAGGGCCGAACCAGCCCCAGCATTTT | CAWSVGPNQPQHF | . | TRBV30 | few | TRBJ1-5
TGTGCCAGCAGCTTAGCGTCACAGGGGGGAAATCAGCCCCAGCATTTT | CASSLASQGGNQPQHF | TRBD1 | TRBV7-2 | . | TRBJ1-5